This T cell receptor beta chain was obtained from a study of Ad26.COV2.S vaccination and SARS-CoV-2 variants. For the study at large: Donor had been placed in the Ad26.COV2.S arm of the COV1001 trial.

Treatment described: some 20 received Ad26.COV2.S at low or high dose, single or two shots; roughly 5 received placebo; per-sample allocation not given. Samples came from day 63 after the first vaccine or placebo injection. Some clones are missing from TCRdb's copy, which holds only in-frame ones; the method was immunoSEQ multiplex PCR. The data contain roughly 680,000 clones, roughly 90% of them singletons. J lost 6 bases, V lost 9 bases, and 10 bases had no gene match. Germline V lookup: CDR1 LNHDA, CDR2 SQIVND (reference sequence). CDR3 size: 14 residues. The TCR was taken from a person aged 18-60 years who received the Ad26.COV2.S COVID-19 vaccine or a placebo. This chain uses TRBV19 with TRBJ2-1, with 8 positions matching TRBD2. The sequencing used peripheral blood, collected in a trial of Ad26.COV2.S vaccine versus placebo. The CDR3 DNA reads TGTGCCAGCAGGCGGGGGGCCGCAGGCAATGAGCAGTTCTTC. Its translation: CASRRGAAGNEQFF.